The clone carrying this TCR beta chain has a handful of counts. This entry comes from a study of cytomegalovirus exposure and HLA in healthy donors. Whole-study context: Early released data had tens of millions of unique TCRs, all coming from HLA-typed donors.

This PCR relied on a set of 60 Vbeta primers and 13 Jbeta primers. Assay: immunoSEQ multiplex PCR; the TCRdb copy retains only in-frame clones and omits some. There are more than 95,000 clones in the sample; around 75% occur only once, and about 2.2% lies in the top ten. This CDR3 contains 14 residues. V shed 0 bases and J 3 bases; nucleotides not matched to a gene: 2. Germline assignment: CDR1 SGHRS and CDR2 YFSETQ. Although they were nominally healthy when sampled, donors likely had unrecorded immune exposures. The sequencing sample was made of PBMCs. The V call is TRBV5-1, the J call TRBJ2-7; 8 bases match TRBD2. The TCR originated in a man aged 25 to 40 in good health and CMV-seronegative. The CDR3 region is CASSLGSGSYEQYF. The CDR3 DNA reads TGCGCCAGCAGCTTGGGGAGCGGGAGCTACGAGCAGTACTTC.